A single TCR beta chain is shown here with its context. This receptor's antigen is unknown. No much larger clonotype is one base removed from it; base qualities were not supplied. This entry is derived from a study of molecular identifiers for immune sequencing clone quantification (dated by TCRdb to 2017 to 2018). About the study as a whole: For a replicate experiment, the RNA from either around 20,000 or 100,000 naive CD8 T cells was divided into five aliquots, and four of those aliquots went on to sequencing. This methods study benchmarked molecular-identifier clustering-based TCR repertoire sequencing (MIDCIRS) and TCR RNA copy counting, using CD8 T cells to do so. The investigation overall reported the following: About 2.9 recovered TCR RNA copies per cell were obtained by modeling, versus approximately 9 by digital PCR, implying a capture efficiency of about 30%. When barcode sub-clustering was left out, chimeric consensus sequences inflated TCR diversity, with chimeras reaching as high as 47%. Identical TCR molecules sharing a barcode could cause highly expanded clone sizes to be underestimated. Naive libraries contained spiked-in Jurkat TCR RNA (more than 9 copies' worth), which is not part of the donor repertoire. Clones above 20 RNA copies held over 99% of molecules in CMV-specific effector cells but under 1% in naive cells. Even against a background of 750,000 to 1,000,000 naive CD8 T cells, spiked-in Jurkat TCR RNA amounting to a single cell's worth was reported to be detectable.

Libraries came from PCR. TCRdb names NextSeq 500 as the instrument used. Bulk TCR libraries were made following a previously described method, with the TCR primers given in Table S5. Total RNA was purified with the Qiagen AllPrep DNA/RNA kit. Before analysis, reads from multiple sequencing runs of the same library were pooled. The original pipeline was this. Only reads with exact TCR constant sequence were kept, trimmed to 150 nt, and grouped by their 12-nt molecular barcodes. Reads in each barcode group were sub-clustered using a 15% Levenshtein threshold, and a quality-weighted consensus sequence was built for each RNA molecule. Non-functional sequences were filtered out, along with any lower-count sequence sitting one edit away from another sequence. Based on a fit of two negative binomial distributions, barcode sub-clusters having less than 20% of the maximum read count were discarded. The raw public data were reprocessed by TCRdb itself: fastp quality trimming at Q25, MiXCR clonotype calling, in-frame beta chains only. Each record represents a unique CDR3 protein, reported with the most common genes and DNA among its rows. For this entry, the V and J calls and clone size follow TCRdb and not the study's own pipeline. For this sample the table gives about half a million distinct CDR3 sequences, of which roughly 25% were detected only once. The ten largest clones add up to about 0.75% of the sample.

The germline V gene sets CDR1 to MDHEN and CDR2 to SYDVKM. From the cysteine through the phenylalanine, the CDR3 covers 14 amino acids. Only CDR3 DNA is held: 42 bases, read in frame from base 1. V and J lose 1 base and 0 bases, and a span of 7 bases separates them. Naive CD8 T cell libraries were made from 20,000 to 1,000,000 sorted cells using 10%, 30% or 50% of purified RNA. Naive CD8 T cells, defined as CD8+CD4-CCR7+CD45RA+, were FACS-sorted into RLT Plus buffer on a BD FACSAria II. Around 11 TCR copies' worth of Jurkat RNA were spiked into roughly 17,000-1,100,000 naive CD8 T cell samples to test detection sensitivity. Enrichment of CD8 T cells was performed with RosetteSep CD8+ T Cell Enrichment Cocktail and Ficoll-Paque, after which ACK red cell lysis was carried out.

The chain is assembled from TRBV28 and TRBJ2-7; no D gene is confidently identified. The specimen was naive CD8+ T cells from blood, with Jurkat cell RNA spiked in. The cell subset or site label for this specimen denotes: FACS-sorted CD8+CD4-CCR7+CD45RA+ naive T cells. This TCR derives from a human donor in good health. Some libraries in this study had Jurkat cell RNA spiked in. The CDR3 loop reads CASSLYASSYEQYF. The sequence in DNA is TGTGCCAGCAGTTTATATGCGAGCTCCTACGAGCAGTACTTC.